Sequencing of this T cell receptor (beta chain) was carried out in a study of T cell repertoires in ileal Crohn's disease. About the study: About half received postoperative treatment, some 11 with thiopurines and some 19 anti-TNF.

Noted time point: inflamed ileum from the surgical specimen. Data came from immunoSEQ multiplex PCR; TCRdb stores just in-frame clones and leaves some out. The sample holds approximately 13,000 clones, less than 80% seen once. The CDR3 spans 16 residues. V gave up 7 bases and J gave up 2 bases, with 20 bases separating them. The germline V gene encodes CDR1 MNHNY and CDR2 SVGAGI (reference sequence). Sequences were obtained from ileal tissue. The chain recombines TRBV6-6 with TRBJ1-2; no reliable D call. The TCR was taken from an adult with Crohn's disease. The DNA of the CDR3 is TGTGCCAGCACCCTTACCTCAACGGACGGGAACTATGGCTACACCTTC. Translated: CASTLTSTDGNYGYTF.